These 27 T cell receptor beta chains were all obtained from the same sample, sequenced in a study of graft-versus-host responses after intestinal transplantation. Irradiated, violet-dye-labeled stimulators (around 200,000) were plated alongside around 200,000 CFSE-labeled responders. Sequencing was performed with immunoSEQ multiplex PCR; in TCRdb, only in-frame clones are kept and a portion is missing. The sample contains 10,000 to 15,000 clones, less than 40% of which appear only once. This specimen consisted of alloreactive CD8+ T cells from a mixed lymphocyte reaction culture, obtained before intestinal transplant. Sample subset: CFSE-low proliferating T cells sorted from roughly six-day pre-transplant mixed lymphocyte reaction (GvH or HvG direction). Receptor source: a human patient who received an intestinal transplant.

The chain is built from TRBV4-1 and TRBJ2-7; 7 positions agree with TRBD2. This CDR3 spans 13 amino acids. V lost 5 bases and J lost 6; bases outside the gene matches: 7. CDR1 is MGHRA, CDR2 YSYEKL, per germline. CDR3 amino acids: CASSSGGRSEQYF. CDR3 DNA sequence: TGCGCCAGCAGCTCCGGGGGGAGGAGCGAGCAGTACTTC.

This CDR3 is CASSLEWVREQYF. CDR3 nucleotides: TGTGCCAGCAGCTTAGAGTGGGTTCGGGAGCAGTACTTC. V and J are TRBV11-3 and TRBJ2-7, with D unclear. Germline-derived CDR1 and CDR2 are SGHNT and YENEEA. The CDR3 is 13 amino acids. Trimming cost V 0 bases and J 7 bases, with 10 bases left between them.

As to this clone: A much larger clone differs by one base, so this may be a read error. The same CDR3 arises from other DNA sequences in this sample as well. The V call is TRBV6-1, the J call TRBJ2-7; TRBD1 aligns across 9 bases. Germline V gene sequence: CDR1 MNHNS, CDR2 SASEGT. V was clipped by 1 base and J by 7 bases; unmatched bases: 11. This CDR3 contains 16 residues. CDR3 DNA sequence: TGTGCCAGCAGTGAAGGGGGGACAGGGTTGGGGTGGGAGCAGTACTTC. This sequence encodes CASSEGGTGLGWEQYF.

This chain links TRBV6-6 with TRBJ1-5; D uncertain. The CDR3 contains 13 residues. In germline, CDR1 is MNHNY, CDR2 SVGAGI (reference sequence). V was cut by 6 bases and J by 0 bases, with 6 bases left in between. The CDR3: CASSLNSNQPQHF. CDR3 nucleotide sequence: TGTGCCAGCAGCCTCAATAGCAATCAGCCCCAGCATTTT.

This clone occurred a few times. Germline and junction disagree at one end, which may indicate a read error. This chain links TRBV7-7 with TRBJ2-7; 9 nucleotides line up with TRBD1. The CDR3 length is 18 residues. Germline CDR1 SSHAT, CDR2 FNYEAQ (reference sequence). The CDR3 DNA reads as TGTGCTAGCAGGGCCCCCGAGGACAGGGGTGCCCTAACCTACGAGCAGTACTTC. Protein sequence: CASRAPEDRGALTYEQYF. The whole variable domain, filled in from reference TRBV7-7 and TRBJ2-7, reads GAGVSQSPRYKVTKRGQDVTLRCDPISSHATLYWYQQALGQGPEFLTYFNYEAQPDKSGLPSDRFSAERPEGSISTLTIQRTEQRDSAMYRCASRAPEDRGALTYEQYFGPGTRLTVT.

The chain couples TRBV13 to TRBJ2-1; D is undetermined. The CDR3 sequence is 13 residues long. V was shortened by 4 bases and J by 10 bases, with 14 bases between the two germline ends. Germline values: CDR1 PRHDT, CDR2 FYEKMQ (reference sequence). CDR3 sequence: CASSSYAPPEQFF. The CDR3 nucleotides read TGTGCCAGCAGCTCCTATGCACCACCCGAGCAGTTCTTC.

The V gene is TRBV6-5, the J gene TRBJ1-1, with a possible D match to TRBD1 (5 bases). Per the germline V gene, CDR1 is MNHEY and CDR2 is SVGAGI. CDR3 size: 14 residues. The V gene lost 7 bases and the J gene lost 5 bases, with 17 bases spanning the gap. In DNA, the CDR3 is TGTGCCAGCAAACTGATAAACAGGTTAACTGAAGCTTTCTTT. Translated, it gives CASKLINRLTEAFF.

By sample share, this clone is medium-sized (0.01 to 0.1%). The rearrangement links TRBV13 to TRBJ2-1, with 9 bases lining up with TRBD1. The CDR3 totals 14 residues. The V and J ends lost 5 bases and 9 bases, in that order; junction bases with no gene match: 8. Germline loops: CDR1 PRHDT, CDR2 FYEKMQ (reference sequence). The CDR3 protein is CASSLRQGVPEQFF. The CDR3 nucleotides are TGTGCCAGCAGCCTAAGACAGGGGGTACCTGAGCAGTTCTTC.

This clone was observed a handful of times. This chain joins TRBV13 and TRBJ2-2; a possible D gene is TRBD2 (5 bases). The CDR3 contains 18 residues. Germline V CDR1 and CDR2: PRHDT, FYEKMQ (reference sequence). V dropped 5 bases and J dropped 8 bases, with 27 bases sitting between them. In DNA, the CDR3 is TGTGCCAGCAGCCCGCGCGGACCCCGCGACTATGAATATGGGGAGCTGTTTTTT. Protein product: CASSPRGPRDYEYGELFF.

The CDR3 DNA follows: TGTGCCAGCAGCTCTCTGGGGCGAATTTCTGGAAACACCATATATTTT. Its translation: CASSSLGRISGNTIYF. The rearrangement uses TRBV11-2 and TRBJ1-3; D possibly corresponds to TRBD1 (5 bases). Germline CDR1 SGHAT, CDR2 FQNNGV. This CDR3 spans 16 amino acids. Deletions cut 4 bases from V and 1 base from J, with 14 bases between.

This clone was observed a handful of times. The chain couples TRBV6-5 to TRBJ1-2; D is uncertain. CDR3 length equals 13 residues. Trimming took off 3 bases at V and 1 base at J, with 6 bases between the two ends. Germline CDR1 reads MNHEY; CDR2 reads SVGAGI. CDR3: CASSYGVNYGYTF. The CDR3 DNA follows: TGTGCCAGCAGTTATGGGGTTAACTATGGCTACACCTTC.

V gene TRBV2 combines with J gene TRBJ1-6; D is perhaps TRBD1 (6 bases). Germline V lookup: CDR1 SNHLY, CDR2 FYNNEI. V lost 5 bases and J 8 bases, leaving 13 bases between the germline ends. The CDR3 covers 14 residues. CDR3 bases: TGTGCCAGCAGTATCCGTTGGACAGATTCACCCCTCCACTTT. Residues: CASSIRWTDSPLHF.

The rearrangement uses TRBV18 and TRBJ1-5, with TRBD1 as a possible D gene (5 bases). Germline CDR1 and CDR2: KGHSH and LQKENI. V was shortened by 6 bases and J by 4 bases, with 22 bases between the two germline ends. The CDR3 is made up of 17 amino acids. CDR3 sequence reads: CASSLEWGVGKNQPQHF. CDR3 DNA: TGTGCCAGCTCCCTCGAGTGGGGGGTGGGGAAAAATCAGCCCCAGCATTTT.

This clone was counted a few times. The rearrangement joins TRBV7-9 to TRBJ2-7, with 9 bases that match TRBD1. The trim removed 4 bases at V and 0 bases at J, leaving 10 bases unmatched. CDR3 length: 17 residues. CDR1 and CDR2 (germline): SEHNR, FQNEAQ (reference sequence). CDR3 bases: TGTGCCAGCAGCTCGACCGACAGGGGGGTCTTCTCCTACGAGCAGTACTTC. As protein: CASSSTDRGVFSYEQYF.

This clone has only a few counts. The chain links TRBV5-6 to TRBJ2-3; D is unresolved. Germline lookup yields CDR1 SGHDT and CDR2 YYEEEE. CDR3 length: 13 residues. V was trimmed by 0 bases and J by 11 bases, leaving 13 bases between them. CDR3 residues: CASSLGPGVGQYF. The CDR3 DNA is TGTGCCAGCAGCTTGGGTCCTGGGGTGGGGCAGTATTTT.

By frequency in the sample, this clone is medium-sized. The chain combines TRBV4-1 with TRBJ1-2; 9 bases are shared with TRBD1. J gave up 4 bases and V 1 base, and 10 bases lay outside the gene matches. This CDR3 contains 17 residues. Germline values: CDR1 MGHRA, CDR2 YSYEKL. The CDR3 region is CASSQVLDRGYLYGYTF. Written as DNA, the CDR3 is TGCGCCAGCAGCCAAGTCCTCGACAGGGGGTATCTCTATGGCTACACCTTC.

The chain joins TRBV9 to TRBJ2-3; 11 bases are shared with TRBD2. With 4 bases clipped from V and 3 bases from J, the junction kept 7 bases outside the gene matches. The CDR3 is 16 residues long. Germline V gives CDR1 SGDLS, CDR2 YYNGEE. The CDR3 protein is CASSSSGGPLTDTQYF. For the CDR3, the DNA is TGTGCCAGCAGCTCTAGCGGGGGGCCCCTTACAGATACGCAGTATTTT.

This clone was seen more than once but under ten times. At one end, the junction sequence differs from germline, possibly due to a read error. Other nucleotide sequences in the sample specify the same CDR3. CDR3 loop: CASSQRTGSNQPQHF. CDR3 nucleotide sequence: TGTGCCAGCAGCCAAAGGACAGGGAGCAATCAGCCCCAGCATTTT. The chain links TRBV4-1 to TRBJ1-5; 8 positions match TRBD1. This CDR3 comprises 15 residues. Germline CDR1 reads MGHRA; CDR2 reads YSYEKL.

This clone turned up a few times. This chain joins TRBV28 and TRBJ2-1; D may correspond to TRBD1 or TRBD2 (5 bases each). Trimming left V 3 bases short and J 9 bases short, with 6 bases between. The length of the CDR3 is 11 residues. Germline V gene sequence: CDR1 MDHEN, CDR2 SYDVKM. CDR3 DNA: TGTGCCAGCAGTTTTGGGGGTGAGCAGTTCTTC. Residues: CASSFGGEQFF.

This clone was recorded once. The chain links TRBV7-6 to TRBJ2-1, with no clear D. Germline V gives CDR1 SGHVS, CDR2 FNYEAQ. Trimming took 5 bases from V and 4 from J, leaving 12 bases between them. The CDR3 is 14 residues long. CDR3 DNA sequence: TGTGCCAGCAGCCCCGCCGCAGGATACAATGAGCAGTTCTTC. Encoded protein: CASSPAAGYNEQFF.

This clone is classed as medium-sized. V is TRBV14 and J is TRBJ1-1, with 8 bases aligning to TRBD1. The V segment lost 4 bases and the J segment 4 bases; nucleotides outside the gene matches: 14. Germline CDR1 is SGHDN and CDR2 is FVKESK. There are 17 residues in the CDR3. The CDR3 DNA reads as TGTGCCAGCAGCCGCCTAACCTCCGGGACAGGCTTCACTGAAGCTTTCTTT. Translated: CASSRLTSGTGFTEAFF.

This clone was seen only a few times. The V call is TRBV5-1, the J call TRBJ2-7; weak D call: TRBD1 (6 bases). The germline CDR1 and CDR2 sequences are SGHRS and YFSETQ. V lost 2 bases, J lost 6 bases, and 15 bases lay in between. There are 14 residues in the CDR3. This CDR3 is CASSFWRQDGEQYF. Written as DNA, the CDR3 is TGCGCCAGCAGCTTTTGGCGACAGGATGGCGAGCAGTACTTC. Full variable domain (missing parts from reference TRBV5-1 and TRBJ2-7): KAGVTQTPRYLIKTRGQQVTLSCSPISGHRSVSWYQQTPGQGLQFLFEYFSETQRNKGNFPGRFSGRQFSNSRSEMNVSTLELGDSALYLCASSFWRQDGEQYFGPGTRLTVT.

This clone was observed a single time. The chain couples TRBV11-2 to TRBJ1-2; the D is unclear. Germline CDR1 SGHAT, CDR2 FQNNGV. This CDR3 has 13 residues. Trimming left V 5 bases short and J 4 bases short, with 11 bases between. CDR3 sequence: CASSQDLGYGYTF. CDR3 DNA sequence: TGTGCCAGCAGCCAAGATCTTGGCTATGGCTACACCTTC.

This clone showed up just a few times. The genes are TRBV9 and TRBJ2-3; TRBD1 agrees at 7 bases. The germline V gene has CDR1 SGDLS and CDR2 YYNGEE. Unmatched junction bases numbered 7, after V lost 4 bases and J lost 8 bases. CDR3 size: 13 residues. CDR3 nucleotide sequence: TGTGCCAGCAGCCCGGGACAGACTGTTACGCAGTATTTT. Translation: CASSPGQTVTQYF.

This clone was found a few times. This chain links TRBV10-1 with TRBJ1-1; tentatively, D is TRBD1 (6 bases). This CDR3 region has 12 residues. The germline V and J ends were trimmed by 5 bases and 8 bases, with 12 bases remaining between them. Germline V lookup: CDR1 WNHNN, CDR2 SYGVQD (reference sequence). The CDR3 here is CASSPGEGEAFF. The CDR3, as DNA: TGCGCCAGCAGTCCAGGGGAAGGAGAAGCTTTCTTT.

The CDR3 loop is CGKGSRITQRRANVLTF. DNA of the CDR3: TGTGGCAAGGGTAGCAGGATAACACAAAGGCGGGCCAACGTCCTGACTTTC. The genes are TRBV8-2 and TRBJ2-6. TRBV8-2 is reported as a pseudogene. The CDR3 runs 17 residues.

The J gene is TRBJ2-1, the V gene TRBV7-9; 10 nucleotides match TRBD1. CDR1 SEHNR and CDR2 FQNEAQ come from the germline V gene (reference sequence). The J segment lost 7 bases and the V segment lost 1 base, leaving 1 base of the junction unmatched. The CDR3 sequence is 14 residues long. CDR3 loop: CASSLGDRGNEQFF. CDR3 DNA sequence: TGTGCCAGCAGCTTAGGGGACAGGGGAAATGAGCAGTTCTTC.